One T cell receptor beta chain is described in this entry. The antigen is not known. Here immunoSEQ multiplex PCR was the method, and the copy in TCRdb shows in-frame clones only, minus some. The sample has tens of thousands of clones, over 80% seen once. This specimen belongs to a study of T cells in narcolepsy. Looking at the study overall: Patients with NT1 or NT2 and healthy control donors were enrolled. Study observations and caveats: Same-patient CSF and blood CD4+ T cell clonotypes included HCRT-specific and TRIB2-specific autoreactive ones. Healthy controls reportedly lacked the autoreactive clonotypes serially found in patients' blood.

There are 13 residues in the CDR3. Germline lookup yields CDR1 SGHTA and CDR2 FQGNSA. The V gene lost 6 bases and the J gene lost 7 bases, with 15 bases spanning the gap. This receptor was obtained from a human donor in good health. Sequencing used memory (CD45RA-) CD4+ T cells from blood. The chain carries TRBV7-2 and TRBJ1-1, with a weak D call TRBD1 (6 bases). The CDR3 spells CASSLSTGFEAFF. The CDR3 nucleotides read TGTGCCAGCAGTCTCTCAACAGGGTTTGAAGCTTTCTTT.